The text below deals with one T cell receptor beta chain. The antigen is undetermined. The method was immunoSEQ multiplex PCR; TCRdb's version includes in-frame clones alone and lacks a portion of them. Of about 68,000 clones in the sample, about 90% were seen once. The sample belongs to a study of OX40 agonist ivuxolimab in advanced cancers. General study points: At 0.1 to 3.0 mg/kg and by week 6, CD4+ and CD8+ T cells in the blood had expanded clonally. The specificity for antigen of the expanded peripheral T cells was not determined.

Germline V gene lookup returns CDR1 MNHEY and CDR2 SMNVEV (reference sequence). The CDR3 totals 17 residues. The V segment lost 7 bases and the J segment 0 bases; nucleotides outside the gene matches: 14. Individuals having autoimmune disease history or systemic immunosuppression were not enrolled. The TCR comes from an adult with an advanced solid tumor such as melanoma, head and neck, liver or kidney cancer. The sequencing here drew on CD4+ or CD8+ T cells sorted from blood, taken in a trial of the OX40 agonist ivuxolimab. V gene TRBV27 combines with J gene TRBJ2-7, with 8 bases identical to TRBD2. The CDR3, as DNA: TGTGCCAGCAAATGGAAGGCTAGCGGGCAGAGCTCCTACGAGCAGTACTTC. It is translated as CASKWKASGQSSYEQYF.